The rows below give T cell receptor beta chains drawn from one sample of a study of cytotoxic CD8 clonotypes in ibrutinib-treated CLL. Sequencing used immunoSEQ multiplex PCR; TCRdb keeps in-frame clones, though not all of them. The table has about 200,000 clones, around three quarters seen once. Sample: PBMCs, taken after 24 months of ibrutinib treatment. The receptors were gathered from a human donor with chronic lymphocytic leukemia. Each CDR3 is given with its conserved first and last residue. D genes are given only for firm matches. Some rows mark clone size as missing; the rest say once, few, many or name a class of expanded clone.

V	D	size	J	CDR3	DNA
TRBV2	NA	NA	TRBJ1-5	CASRIGEGNQPQHF	TGTGCCAGCCGTATTGGGGAGGGTAATCAGCCCCAGCATTTT
TRBV2	NA	NA	TRBJ1-1	CASSPIATGGEAFF	TGTGCCAGCAGCCCCATCGCGACAGGAGGTGAAGCTTTCTTT
TRBV5-1	TRBD2	NA	TRBJ2-5	CASSDPSGKGETQYF	TGCGCCAGCAGCGATCCTAGCGGAAAAGGGGAGACCCAGTACTTC
TRBV6-6	NA	NA	TRBJ2-1	CASSRRGFGNEQFF	TGTGCCAGCTCTCGACGGGGCTTCGGGAATGAGCAGTTCTTC
TRBV5-1	NA	once	TRBJ2-5	CASSKGVQETQYF	TGCGCCAGCAGCAAAGGGGTCCAAGAGACCCAGTACTTC
TRBV7-9	NA	NA	TRBJ2-1	CASSLTGAYNEQFF	TGTGCCAGCAGCTTAACGGGAGCCTACAATGAGCAGTTCTTC
TRBV9	TRBD1	NA	TRBJ1-2	CASSPTTHRGSSGYTF	TGTGCCAGCAGCCCAACAACTCACAGGGGATCGTCCGGCTACACCTTC
TRBV6-5	NA	NA	TRBJ2-5	CASSRQQETQYF	TGTGCCAGCAGTCGACAGCAAGAGACCCAGTACTTC
TRBV6-1	NA	few	TRBJ2-7	CATFYAGEWEQYF	TGTGCCACTTTCTATGCGGGCGAATGGGAGCAGTACTTC
TRBV5-6	NA	NA	TRBJ1-5	CASSFMTEYSNQPQHF	TGTGCCAGCAGCTTTATGACGGAATATAGCAATCAGCCCCAGCATTTT
TRBV29-1	TRBD1	NA	TRBJ1-2	CSVGGGTGEWGYTF	TGCAGCGTTGGTGGAGGGACAGGGGAATGGGGCTACACCTTC
TRBV5-4	NA	NA	TRBJ1-2	CASSLGVRADLYGYTF	TGTGCCAGCAGCTTGGGGGTCAGGGCAGACCTCTATGGCTACACCTTC
TRBV4-3	NA	NA	TRBJ2-7	CASSQERQPAYEQYF	TGCGCCAGCAGCCAAGAACGCCAACCTGCCTACGAGCAGTACTTC
TRBV7-2	NA	NA	TRBJ2-5	CASSLVETQYF	TGTGCCAGCAGCTTAGTGGAGACCCAGTACTTC
TRBV25-1	NA	NA	TRBJ2-1	CASSDGGDPYNEQFF	TGTGCCAGCAGTGACGGCGGGGATCCCTACAATGAGCAGTTCTTC
TRBV10-1	TRBD2	NA	TRBJ2-5	CASRSGTSCKVETQYF	TGCGCCAGCAGATCCGGGACTAGCTGTAAGGTGGAGACCCAGTACTTC
TRBV29-1	NA	NA	TRBJ2-5	CSDDRWYF	TGCAGCGACGACAGATGGTACTTC
TRBV30	NA	NA	TRBJ1-5	CAWSVGSQGHQPQHF	TGTGCCTGGAGTGTAGGGTCTCAGGGACATCAGCCCCAGCATTTT
TRBV6-5	NA	NA	TRBJ2-7	CASSSIGPYEQYF	TGTGCCAGCAGTTCGATTGGACCGTACGAGCAGTACTTC
TRBV7-9	NA	NA	TRBJ1-2	CASSSPSRVDYGYTF	TGTGCCAGCAGCTCCCCCAGCAGGGTTGACTATGGCTACACCTTC
TRBV7-3	NA	NA	TRBJ2-2	CASSLLGGVDGELFF	TGTGCCAGCAGCTTACTTGGAGGGGTCGACGGGGAGCTGTTTTTT
TRBV11-1	NA	NA	TRBJ2-1	CASSLVAGLMNEQFF	TGTGCCAGCAGCTTAGTGGCAGGGTTAATGAATGAGCAGTTCTTC
TRBV10-3	TRBD1	once	TRBJ1-2	CAISESSGGTFENYGYTF	TGTGCCATCAGTGAGTCGTCAGGGGGCACGTTCGAAAACTATGGCTACACCTTC
TRBV28	NA	NA	TRBJ2-7	CASGGYEQYF	TGTGCCAGCGGGGGTTACGAGCAGTACTTC
TRBV7-9	NA	NA	TRBJ1-3	CASSSTDDSGNTIYF	TGTGCCAGCAGCTCCACTGATGACAGTGGAAACACCATATATTTT
TRBV4-3	TRBD2	NA	TRBJ2-2	CASSQLGLAGGPGGELFF	TGCGCCAGCAGCCAATTGGGACTAGCGGGAGGGCCCGGTGGGGAGCTGTTTTTT
TRBV7-3	NA	NA	TRBJ2-1	CASSLEGHPNSYNEQFF	TGTGCCAGCAGCTTAGAGGGACACCCTAACTCCTACAATGAGCAGTTCTTC
TRBV2	TRBD2	NA	TRBJ2-7	CASIQGLASYEQYF	TGTGCCAGCATTCAGGGACTAGCGTCCTACGAGCAGTACTTC
TRBV2	NA	NA	TRBJ1-1	CASSTSDEAFF	TGTGCCAGCAGTACCTCAGATGAAGCTTTCTTT
TRBV5-4	NA	NA	TRBJ1-1	CASSLVTRVGTEAFF	TGTGCCAGCAGCTTGGTCACCCGGGTCGGAACTGAAGCTTTCTTT
TRBV14	TRBD2	NA	TRBJ2-3	CASSQRLSGRHWTSDTQYF	TGTGCCAGCAGCCAACGGTTAAGCGGGAGGCATTGGACGTCAGATACGCAGTATTTT
TRBV23-1	TRBD1	NA	TRBJ2-1	CASSQSRGRGREGAYNEQFF	TGCGCCAGCAGTCAATCGCGGGGCAGGGGGCGCGAGGGGGCCTACAATGAGCAGTTCTTC
TRBV29-1	NA	few	TRBJ1-2	CSVEDLGSHGYTF	TGCAGCGTTGAAGATTTGGGGAGCCATGGCTACACCTTC
TRBV4-1	NA	few	TRBJ1-1	CASSQQLFGTMNTEAFF	TGCGCCAGCAGCCAACAACTCTTCGGGACAATGAACACTGAAGCTTTCTTT
TRBV25-1	NA	once	TRBJ1-2	CASSEGLGDYGYTF	TGTGCCAGCAGTGAGGGCCTAGGAGATTATGGCTACACCTTC
TRBV11-2	NA	NA	TRBJ2-5	CASSSGWGETQYF	TGTGCCAGCAGCTCCGGTTGGGGGGAGACCCAGTACTTC